Presented here are 27 T cell receptor beta chains from one specimen sequenced in a study of cytomegalovirus exposure and HLA in healthy donors. PCR employed 60 Vbeta and 13 Jbeta primers. Libraries were prepared by immunoSEQ multiplex PCR; TCRdb keeps only in-frame clonotypes and omits some of them. The repertoire holds 150,000 to 200,000 clones, with roughly 80% as singletons. Source material: PBMCs. These receptors were obtained from a male donor in good health and CMV-seropositive.

The chain carries TRBV28 and TRBJ1-3; D is ambiguous. The germline CDR1 and CDR2 sequences are MDHEN and SYDVKM. The CDR3 length is 14 residues. V lost 6 bases and J 9 bases, leaving 18 bases between the germline ends. CDR3 sequence: CASSLSLIPATIYF. The CDR3 DNA follows: TGTGCCAGCAGCCTCAGTCTGATTCCTGCCACCATATATTTT.

V and J are TRBV30 and TRBJ1-2; 7 bases align to TRBD1. V lost 3 bases, J lost 0 bases, and 4 bases stayed unmatched. Germline CDR1 reads GTSNPN; CDR2 reads SVGIG (reference sequence). The CDR3 runs to 14 residues. CDR3 sequence reads: CAWREDRANYGYTF. The DNA of the CDR3 is TGTGCCTGGAGGGAAGACAGGGCTAACTATGGCTACACCTTC. The full variable domain, in which reference TRBV30 and TRBJ1-2 provide the parts outside the CDR3, is SQTIHQWPATLVQPVGSPLSLECTVEGTSNPNLYWYRQAAGRGLQLLFYSVGIGQISSEVPQNLSASRPQDRQFILSSKKLLLSDSGFYLCAWREDRANYGYTFGSGTRLTVV.

The chain is built from TRBV5-6 and TRBJ2-7; D not resolved. This CDR3 is 13 amino acids long. Trimming took 4 bases from V and 1 from J, leaving 9 bases between them. Germline V gives CDR1 SGHDT, CDR2 YYEEEE. The CDR3 reads CASSPTRSYEQYF. The CDR3 DNA is TGTGCCAGCAGCCCGACAAGATCCTACGAGCAGTACTTC.

This clone was observed a handful of times. The chain has TRBV4-1 and TRBJ2-2; D might be TRBD2 (5 bases). The CDR3 sequence is 17 residues long. Trimming removed 5 bases at V and 3 bases at J, with 19 bases between. The V gene's germline CDR1 is MGHRA and CDR2 YSYEKL. This CDR3 reads CASSSSDFFSDTGELFF. DNA of the CDR3: TGCGCCAGCAGCTCCTCCGATTTTTTTAGCGACACCGGGGAGCTGTTTTTT.

The chain is built from TRBV29-1 and TRBJ2-2; 8 nucleotides agree with TRBD1. This CDR3 region has 12 residues. Germline trimming cut 6 bases from V and 6 bases from J; bases unmatched to any gene: 3. Germline CDR1 SQVTM, CDR2 ANQGSEA. CDR3 protein: CSVNRGAGELFF. The CDR3 DNA reads TGCAGCGTAAACAGGGGGGCCGGGGAGCTGTTTTTT.

The chain carries TRBV5-4 and TRBJ2-2; D unclear. Germline assignment: CDR1 SGHNT and CDR2 YYREEE (reference sequence). V lost 0 bases and J 4 bases, leaving 10 bases between the germline ends. This CDR3 comprises 15 residues. The CDR3 DNA sequence: TGTGCCAGCAGCTTGGCCTCCCTTCGCACCGGGGAGCTGTTTTTT. Protein product: CASSLASLRTGELFF.

The table lists this clone with a count of one. This chain links TRBV5-5 with TRBJ1-6, with TRBD1 matching over 8 bases. This CDR3 has 14 residues. The V gene end was trimmed by 3 bases and the J gene end by 8 bases; junction bases not matched to a gene: 4. The V gene's germline CDR1 is SGHKS and CDR2 YYEKEE (reference sequence). The CDR3 nucleotides are TGTGCCAGCAGCTGGACAGGGAGAGATTCACCCCTCCACTTT. Its protein product is CASSWTGRDSPLHF.

The V call is TRBV6-4, the J call TRBJ1-1; D is undetermined. Germline CDR1 is MRHNA and CDR2 is SNTAGT. Trimming removed 0 bases at V and 4 bases at J, with 9 bases between. CDR3 length: 14 residues. CDR3 sequence (DNA): TGTGCCAGCAGTGACTCGGCAGCTAGCACTGAAGCTTTCTTT. It encodes CASSDSAASTEAFF.

The chain has TRBV27 and TRBJ1-2, with a tentative D call TRBD1 (5 bases). The CDR3 length is 13 residues. Looked up from germline, CDR1 is MNHEY and CDR2 is SMNVEV (reference sequence). V was pared by 5 bases and J by 7 bases, with 14 bases between. The CDR3, as DNA: TGTGCCAGCAGTACCACCGGGGGGGTTGGCTACACCTTC. Translation: CASSTTGGVGYTF.

The chain is built from TRBV2 and TRBJ1-5; possibly TRBD1 for D (5 bases). The CDR3 runs to 14 residues. In germline, CDR1 is SNHLY, CDR2 FYNNEI. Trimming removed 2 bases from V and 4 bases from J, with 9 bases in between. The CDR3 nucleotides are TGTGCCAGCAGTGAACAGGGCTATAATCAGCCCCAGCATTTT. Translating it yields CASSEQGYNQPQHF.

This clone was seen more than once but under ten times. The V call is TRBV14, the J call TRBJ1-6; TRBD1 is a possible D gene (6 bases). Trimming stripped 1 base from V and 10 bases from J, with 14 bases between. CDR3 size: 15 residues. Per the germline V gene, CDR1 is SGHDN and CDR2 is FVKESK. The CDR3 reads CASSQVDRKASPLHF. The CDR3 nucleotides are TGTGCCAGCAGCCAAGTTGACAGGAAGGCCTCACCCCTCCACTTT.

The V gene is TRBV5-5, the J gene TRBJ1-6; D might be TRBD1 (5 bases). CDR1 and CDR2 (germline): SGHKS, YYEKEE (reference sequence). The length of the CDR3 is 15 residues. Trimming left V 2 bases short and J 7 bases short, with 13 bases between. The CDR3 nucleotides read TGTGCCAGCAGCTTATTGCCAGGGTGGAATTCACCCCTCCACTTT. Translating it yields CASSLLPGWNSPLHF.

The chain combines TRBV29-1 with TRBJ2-1; D is undetermined. The CDR3 is made up of 14 amino acids. V shed 5 bases and J shed 0 bases, with 11 bases lying between them. Germline CDR1 and CDR2: SQVTM and ANQGSEA. The CDR3 is CSVSTVSSYNEQFF. CDR3 sequence (DNA): TGCAGCGTTTCCACTGTAAGCTCCTACAATGAGCAGTTCTTC.

This sequence joins TRBV28 and TRBJ1-5; D is possibly TRBD1 (5 bases). CDR3 length: 15 amino acids. Trimming removed 2 bases from V and 1 base from J, with 9 bases in between. Per the germline V gene, CDR1 is MDHEN and CDR2 is SYDVKM. CDR3 sequence: CASSLQQGSNQPQHF. The CDR3 DNA follows: TGTGCCAGCAGTTTACAGCAGGGAAGCAATCAGCCCCAGCATTTT.

This chain links TRBV30 with TRBJ1-4, with 10 nucleotides matching TRBD1. The CDR3 totals 15 residues. V shed 5 bases and J 7 bases; nucleotides not matched to a gene: 10. CDR1 is GTSNPN, CDR2 SVGIG, per germline (reference sequence). The CDR3 is CAWGPMGQGFEKLFF. The CDR3, as DNA: TGTGCCTGGGGGCCCATGGGACAGGGGTTTGAAAAACTGTTTTTT.

The gene calls are TRBV5-1 and TRBJ1-3; D not resolved. The CDR3 consists of 16 residues. The V end was cut by 4 bases, the J end by 3 bases, with 17 bases between. Germline CDR1 reads SGHRS; CDR2 reads YFSETQ. The CDR3 loop reads CASSQSGQVLGNTIYF. The CDR3 DNA is TGCGCCAGCAGCCAGAGCGGGCAGGTCCTTGGAAACACCATATATTTT.

This sequence joins TRBV9 and TRBJ1-1, with D tentatively TRBD1 (6 bases). In germline, CDR1 is SGDLS, CDR2 YYNGEE. The CDR3 contains 13 residues. Between the trimmed V and J ends, which lost 5 bases and 5 bases, there was a span of 13 bases. CDR3 DNA: TGTGCCAGCAGTAATAGCAGGGGAACTGAAGCTTTCTTT. Translation: CASSNSRGTEAFF.

The count of this clone is one. V gene TRBV10-2 combines with J gene TRBJ1-2; maybe TRBD1 (6 bases). Trimming took off 5 bases at V and 5 bases at J, with 12 bases between the two ends. This CDR3 spans 13 amino acids. Germline V lookup: CDR1 WSHSY, CDR2 SAAADI. The CDR3 DNA follows: TGCGCCAGCAGTCACAGGGACGATTATGGCTACACCTTC. Translating gives CASSHRDDYGYTF.

The chain has TRBV5-1 and TRBJ2-7; 9 bases agree with TRBD2. Germline assignment: CDR1 SGHRS and CDR2 YFSETQ. V lost 4 bases and J lost 2; bases outside the gene matches: 7. The CDR3 sequence is 15 residues long. The CDR3 DNA sequence: TGCGCCAGCAGCCCTAGGACTAGCGACCCCTACGAGCAGTACTTC. This sequence encodes CASSPRTSDPYEQYF.

V and J are TRBV10-3 and TRBJ2-3, with TRBD2 matching over 8 bases. The CDR3 covers 17 residues. Per germline, CDR1 ENHRY and CDR2 SYGVKD. The ends lost 8 bases at V and 1 base at J; junction bases unmatched: 14. This CDR3 reads CAIALDPAGGGTDTQYF. In DNA, the CDR3 is TGTGCCATCGCCCTCGATCCTGCGGGAGGAGGCACAGATACGCAGTATTTT.

As to this clone: Within the sample, other DNA sequences also encode this same CDR3. The chain carries TRBV5-4 and TRBJ2-5, with D possibly TRBD1 on 6 matching bases. Per germline, CDR1 SGHNT and CDR2 YYREEE (reference sequence). The CDR3 totals 13 residues. With 4 bases removed from V and 3 bases from J, the gap between germline ends came to 10 bases. CDR3 DNA: TGTGCCAGCAGCAGCCAGGGGAAAGAGACCCAGTACTTC. Translation: CASSSQGKETQYF.

This clone was recorded once. The chain joins TRBV4-1 to TRBJ2-3; 8 bases are shared with TRBD2. CDR1 and CDR2 (germline): MGHRA, YSYEKL. The CDR3 is made up of 19 amino acids. V was pared by 0 bases and J by 6 bases, with 17 bases of the junction left unmatched. The CDR3, as DNA: TGCGCCAGCAGCCAAGAATCGGCAGCGGGGGCCTCCTCGTCGGATACGCAGTATTTT. It specifies CASSQESAAGASSSDTQYF.

This clone occurred once. The chain has TRBV5-5 and TRBJ2-1; D is unclear. Trimming left V 4 bases short and J 0 bases short, with 14 bases between. Germline V gene data show CDR1 as SGHKS and CDR2 as YYEKEE (reference sequence). The CDR3 has 16 amino acids. In DNA form, the CDR3 reads TGTGCCAGCAGCCTGCGAGGCTTGAGCTCCTACAATGAGCAGTTCTTC. The encoded protein is CASSLRGLSSYNEQFF.

The chain recombines TRBV6-6 with TRBJ1-1; D not certain. V was trimmed by 7 bases and J by 2 bases, leaving 14 bases between them. From germline, CDR1 is MNHNY and CDR2 SVGAGI (reference sequence). This CDR3 region has 14 residues. The CDR3 DNA is TGTGCCAGCATCTCTCACGGGGTAAACACTGAAGCTTTCTTT. This gives the protein CASISHGVNTEAFF.

The rearrangement uses TRBV13 and TRBJ1-2, with a possible D match to TRBD1 (5 bases). Per the germline V gene, CDR1 is PRHDT and CDR2 is FYEKMQ (reference sequence). This CDR3 is 16 amino acids long. V was shortened by 5 bases and J by 8 bases, with 24 bases between the two germline ends. In DNA, the CDR3 is TGTGCCAGCAGCGTTACCACATCGGTCCCGGGGGACGGCTACACCTTC. This encodes CASSVTTSVPGDGYTF. Full variable domain (missing parts from reference TRBV13 and TRBJ1-2): AAGVIQSPRHLIKEKRETATLKCYPIPRHDTVYWYQQGPGQDPQFLISFYEKMQSDKGSIPDRFSAQQFSDYHSELNMSSLELGDSALYFCASSVTTSVPGDGYTFGSGTRLTVV.

The rearrangement links TRBV28 to TRBJ2-5; no firm D call. The CDR3 length is 15 residues. Trimming left V 3 bases short and J 2 bases short, with 13 bases between. CDR1 and CDR2 from the germline V gene are MDHEN and SYDVKM. CDR3 nucleotide sequence: TGTGCCAGCAGTTTGCCAGGATTAGATCAAGAGACCCAGTACTTC. Its translation is CASSLPGLDQETQYF.

This sequence joins TRBV7-9 and TRBJ2-3, with 8 bases identical to TRBD2. This CDR3 contains 16 residues. Germline-derived CDR1 and CDR2 are SEHNR and FQNEAQ (reference sequence). Trimming at V came to 3 bases and at J to 3 bases, leaving 8 bases not matched to a gene. The CDR3 loop reads CASSFPHSSGTDTQYF. CDR3 DNA sequence: TGTGCCAGCAGCTTTCCCCACTCTAGCGGGACAGATACGCAGTATTTT. Drawing the rest from reference TRBV7-9 and TRBJ2-3, the complete variable domain is DTGVSQNPRHKITKRGQNVTFRCDPISEHNRLYWYRQTLGQGPEFLTYFQNEAQLEKSRLLSDRFSAERPKGSFSTLEIQRTEQGDSAMYLCASSFPHSSGTDTQYFGPGTRLTVL.